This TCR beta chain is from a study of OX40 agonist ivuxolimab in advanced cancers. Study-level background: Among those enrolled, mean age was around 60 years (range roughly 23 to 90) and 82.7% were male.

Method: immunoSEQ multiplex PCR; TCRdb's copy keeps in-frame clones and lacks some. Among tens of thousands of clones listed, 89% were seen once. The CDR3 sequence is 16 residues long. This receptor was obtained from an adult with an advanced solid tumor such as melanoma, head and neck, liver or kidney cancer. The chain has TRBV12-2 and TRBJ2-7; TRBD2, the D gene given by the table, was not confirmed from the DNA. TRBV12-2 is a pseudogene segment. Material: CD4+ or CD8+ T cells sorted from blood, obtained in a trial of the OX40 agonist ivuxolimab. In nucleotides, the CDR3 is TGTGCAAGTCGCTTAATGGGGCGGGGGGAGCGTTACGAGCAGTACTTC. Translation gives CASRLMGRGERYEQYF.